The T cell receptor beta chain described here comes from a study of OX40 agonist ivuxolimab in advanced cancers. Across the whole study: Prior therapy, whether anti-PD-1, anti-PD-L1 or anti-CTLA-4, was allowed, and roughly 40% had some. Overall study findings and caveats: Researchers did not establish what antigens the expanded peripheral T cells target. With doses of 0.1 to 3.0 mg/kg, CD4+ and CD8+ blood T cells had undergone clonal expansion by week 6.

The CDR3 has 15 amino acids. V lost 4 bases, J lost 3 bases, and 16 bases lay in between. Germline V gene data show CDR1 as SGHRS and CDR2 as YFSETQ. TCRdb's table, derived via immunoSEQ multiplex PCR, lists solely in-frame clones and lacks some. The top ten hold more than 20% of the sample, which has approximately 30,000 clones, roughly 80% seen once. Details on this clone: No antigen is known for it.

This receptor was taken from an adult with an advanced solid tumor such as melanoma, head and neck, liver or kidney cancer. This chain uses TRBV5-1 with TRBJ1-1, with D unresolved. The material was CD4+ or CD8+ T cells sorted from blood, obtained in a trial of the OX40 agonist ivuxolimab. CDR3 sequence (DNA): TGCGCCAGCAGCCTGGCCACCGATGGGGACACTGAAGCTTTCTTT. The encoded protein is CASSLATDGDTEAFF.